The next 3 T cell receptor beta chains were all read from a single sample in a study of cytotoxic CD8 clonotypes in ibrutinib-treated CLL. The table came from immunoSEQ multiplex PCR; TCRdb's copy has only in-frame clones and leaves some out. The sample holds around 310,000 clones, 70% to 80% seen once. This specimen was PBMCs, taken before ibrutinib treatment. These TCRs come from a human donor with chronic lymphocytic leukemia.

This clone was counted between two and nine times. The chain recombines TRBV30 with TRBJ1-2; D may be TRBD1 (6 bases). This CDR3 contains 15 residues. The V end lost 1 base, the J end lost 8 bases, and 20 bases lay between the germline ends. The germline V gene encodes CDR1 GTSNPN and CDR2 SVGIG (reference sequence). The CDR3 sequence: CAWSDPGTMGWGYTF. DNA of the CDR3: TGTGCCTGGAGTGACCCAGGGACAATGGGTTGGGGCTACACCTTC.

This chain uses TRBV6-6 with TRBJ2-7, with D hard to call. With 2 bases removed from V and 3 bases from J, the gap between germline ends came to 11 bases. The CDR3 covers 14 residues. Germline lookup yields CDR1 MNHNY and CDR2 SVGAGI (reference sequence). CDR3 DNA: TGTGCCAGCAGTTACGCTACTAATCACTACGAGCAGTACTTC. The encoded protein is CASSYATNHYEQYF.

This clone appeared once. This chain uses TRBV7-8 with TRBJ1-5; 9 bases align to TRBD1. The germline V gene encodes CDR1 SGHVS and CDR2 FQNEAQ. This CDR3 is built from 20 residues. J gave up 2 bases and V 0 bases, and 14 bases lay outside the gene matches. CDR3 protein: CASSLALWGQGFLRNQPQHF. CDR3 sequence (DNA): TGTGCCAGCAGCTTAGCGCTTTGGGGACAGGGTTTTCTTCGCAATCAGCCCCAGCATTTT.